This is a list of T cell receptor beta chains from one sample in a study of radiation and T cells in renal cell carcinoma. The data were produced by immunoSEQ multiplex PCR, yet TCRdb's version contains in-frame clones alone and is incomplete. The data hold some 80,000 clones, with 65% to 90% observed a single time. This sample comprised blood, obtained from a patient whose treatment included radiotherapy and nephrectomy. These receptors came from a woman aged 45-65 years with renal cell carcinoma. CDR3s include the opening cysteine and the closing phenylalanine or tryptophan.

V	J	CDR3
TRBV5-6	TRBJ1-3	CASSLVSQGTGGNTIYF
TRBV5-8	TRBJ2-2	CASSVLGGPTGELFF
TRBV19	TRBJ2-3	CASSIGQDLTDTQYF
TRBV28	TRBJ2-7	CASSRLAGFHEQYF
TRBV30	TRBJ1-2	CASHYGYTF
TRBV6-5	TRBJ2-5	CASSPYGLEQETQYF
TRBV19	TRBJ1-6	CASSIGTGGHSPLHF
TRBV7-9	TRBJ2-7	CASSLVLAGGGEQYF
TRBV27	TRBJ2-5	CASSLSGIETQYF
TRBV19	TRBJ1-1	CASSTLRGQGEAFF
TRBV10-1	TRBJ2-1	CASTRQGHSYNEQFF
TRBV5-1	TRBJ2-3	CASSLSSGTSTDTQYF
TRBV10-1	TRBJ2-3	CASSDGPSTDTQYF
TRBV4-2	TRBJ2-7	CASSRGSYEQYF
TRBV7-2	TRBJ2-1	CASSRPGGAYNEQFF
TRBV30	TRBJ2-7	CACLTSGSYEQYF
TRBV7-2	TRBJ1-2	CASSLVSGGADGYTF
TRBV10-1	TRBJ2-2	CASSEFANTGELFF
TRBV27	TRBJ2-6	CASSLGQRTGANVLTF
TRBV11-3	TRBJ1-1	CASSDRGKAEAFF
TRBV7-2	TRBJ1-5	CASSLGGKAGQPQHF
TRBV7-2	TRBJ2-1	CASSLHGSRGASYNEQFF
TRBV7-2	TRBJ1-5	CASSLSGPQPQHF
TRBV27	TRBJ1-5	CASRVPGQGSNQPQHF
TRBV5-1	TRBJ2-3	CASSSGLSTDTQYF
TRBV30	TRBJ2-7	CAWSVLGLGQDPYEQYF
TRBV6-1	TRBJ2-2	CASSGRLAGVRTGELFF
TRBV7-6	TRBJ2-2	CASSFGQGTGELFF
TRBV6-5	TRBJ2-7	CASSYLESYEQYF
TRBV11-2	TRBJ2-7	CASSTQGARRYEQYF
TRBV10-3	TRBJ1-5	CAISEGTGNQPQHF
TRBV5-1	TRBJ1-4	CASSLQGATNEKLFF
TRBV7-2	TRBJ2-1	CASSRLGGGYNEQFF
TRBV28	TRBJ1-4	CASSLSGREKLFF
TRBV5-8	TRBJ1-1	CASSLFGFAGVSTEAFF
TRBV6-6	TRBJ1-1	CASSLQGWNTEAFF
TRBV12-2	TRBJ1-4	CASRLVRDGKNEKLFF
TRBV19	TRBJ1-3	CASSPRDRGNTIYF
TRBV30	TRBJ1-4	CAWKTTVAGEKLFF
TRBV28	TRBJ2-7	CALRGPTYEQYF
TRBV2	TRBJ1-1	CATLPKGTGESWGSFF
TRBV10-3	TRBJ1-2	CAISEWGGYGYTF
TRBV28	TRBJ2-2	CAFGTGGSTGELFF
TRBV19	TRBJ1-6	CASRSTGTYNSPLHF
TRBV28	TRBJ1-1	CASSLQALGTEAFF
TRBV5-1	TRBJ1-1	CASLKQAGDTEAFF
TRBV30	TRBJ1-5	CAWSEHYNQPQHF
TRBV6-1	TRBJ1-2	CASSDGWQGVRGYTF
TRBV27	TRBJ1-2	CASSYSGGGYTF
TRBV4-3	TRBJ1-5	CASSQDLTDTHQPQHF
TRBV9	TRBJ1-1	CASSVVFGNTEAFF